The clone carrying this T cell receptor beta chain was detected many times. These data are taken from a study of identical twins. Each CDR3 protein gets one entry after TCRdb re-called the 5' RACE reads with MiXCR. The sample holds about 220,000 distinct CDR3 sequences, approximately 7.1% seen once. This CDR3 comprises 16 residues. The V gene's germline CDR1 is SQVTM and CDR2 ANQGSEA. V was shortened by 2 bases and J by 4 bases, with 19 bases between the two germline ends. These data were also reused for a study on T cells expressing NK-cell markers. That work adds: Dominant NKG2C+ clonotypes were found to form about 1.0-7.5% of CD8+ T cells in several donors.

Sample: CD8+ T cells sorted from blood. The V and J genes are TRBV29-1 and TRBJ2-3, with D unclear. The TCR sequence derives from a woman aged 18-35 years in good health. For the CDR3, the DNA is TGCAGCGTTGAAATAGGTGAAGCCCCGGTTTCAGATACGCAGTATTTT. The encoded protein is CSVEIGEAPVSDTQYF.